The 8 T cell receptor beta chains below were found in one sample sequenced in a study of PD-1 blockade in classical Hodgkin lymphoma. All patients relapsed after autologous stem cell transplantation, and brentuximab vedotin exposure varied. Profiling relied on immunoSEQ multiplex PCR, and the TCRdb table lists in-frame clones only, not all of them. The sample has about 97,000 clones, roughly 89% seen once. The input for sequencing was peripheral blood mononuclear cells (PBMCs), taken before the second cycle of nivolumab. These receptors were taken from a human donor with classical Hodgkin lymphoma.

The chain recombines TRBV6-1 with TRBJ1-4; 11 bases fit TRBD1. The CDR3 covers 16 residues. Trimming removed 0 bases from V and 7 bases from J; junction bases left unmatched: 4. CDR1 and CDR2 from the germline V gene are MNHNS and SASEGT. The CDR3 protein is CASSEAGGTGGEKLFF. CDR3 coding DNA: TGTGCCAGCAGTGAAGCGGGAGGGACAGGGGGTGAAAAACTGTTTTTT.

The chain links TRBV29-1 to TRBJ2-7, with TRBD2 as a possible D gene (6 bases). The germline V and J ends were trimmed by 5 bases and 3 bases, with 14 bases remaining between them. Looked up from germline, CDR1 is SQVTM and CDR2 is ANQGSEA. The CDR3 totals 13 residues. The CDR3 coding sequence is TGCAGCGTTCGATTCATGGGGGGCTACGAGCAGTACTTC. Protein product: CSVRFMGGYEQYF.

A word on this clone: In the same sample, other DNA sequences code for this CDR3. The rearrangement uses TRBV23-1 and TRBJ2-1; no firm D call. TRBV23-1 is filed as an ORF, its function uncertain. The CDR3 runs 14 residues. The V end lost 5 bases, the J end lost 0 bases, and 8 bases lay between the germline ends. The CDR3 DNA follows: TGCGCCAGCAGTATCTGGAGCTCCTACAATGAGCAGTTCTTC. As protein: CASSIWSSYNEQFF.

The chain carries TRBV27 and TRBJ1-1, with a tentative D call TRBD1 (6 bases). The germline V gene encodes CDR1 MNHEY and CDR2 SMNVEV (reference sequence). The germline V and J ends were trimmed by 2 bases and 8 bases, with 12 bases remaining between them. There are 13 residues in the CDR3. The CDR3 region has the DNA TGTGCCAGCAGTTTAAACAGGGTAGGCGAAGCTTTCTTT. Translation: CASSLNRVGEAFF.

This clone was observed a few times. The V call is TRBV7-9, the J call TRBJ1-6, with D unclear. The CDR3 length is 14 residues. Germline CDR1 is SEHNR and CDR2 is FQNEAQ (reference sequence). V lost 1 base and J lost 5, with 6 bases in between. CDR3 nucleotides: TGTGCCAGCAGCTTAGGACGGAATAATTCACCCCTCCACTTT. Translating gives CASSLGRNNSPLHF. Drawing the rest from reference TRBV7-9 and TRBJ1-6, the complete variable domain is DTGVSQNPRHKITKRGQNVTFRCDPISEHNRLYWYRQTLGQGPEFLTYFQNEAQLEKSRLLSDRFSAERPKGSFSTLEIQRTEQGDSAMYLCASSLGRNNSPLHFGNGTRLTVT.

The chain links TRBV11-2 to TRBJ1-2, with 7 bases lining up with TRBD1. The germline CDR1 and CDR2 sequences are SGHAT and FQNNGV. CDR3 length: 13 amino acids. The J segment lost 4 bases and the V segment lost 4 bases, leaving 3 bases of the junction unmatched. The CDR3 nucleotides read TGTGCCAGCAGCTCGGGACAGTCCTATGGCTACACCTTC. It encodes CASSSGQSYGYTF.

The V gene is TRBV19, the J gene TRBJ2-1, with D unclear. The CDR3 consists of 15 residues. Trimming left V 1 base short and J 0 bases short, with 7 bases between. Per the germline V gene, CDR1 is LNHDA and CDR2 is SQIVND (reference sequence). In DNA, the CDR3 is TGTGCCAGTAGTATAGGGGATAGCTCCTACAATGAGCAGTTCTTC. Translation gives CASSIGDSSYNEQFF.

The CDR3 loop is CASSYSAGMNQPQHF. As DNA, the CDR3 is TGTGCCAGCAGTTACTCGGCCGGGATGAATCAGCCCCAGCATTTT. This chain connects TRBV6-6 to TRBJ1-5, with D hard to call. V was pared by 0 bases and J by 4 bases, with 10 bases between. CDR1 and CDR2 (germline): MNHNY, SVGAGI (reference sequence). This CDR3 contains 15 residues.